This T cell receptor (beta chain) derives from a study of early T cells in non-severe SARS-CoV-2 infection. On the study more broadly: Chains from this unsorted whole-blood bulk RNA could not be paired. Whole-study results and caveats: In VDJdb matching, anti-spike CD8 responses were favored while private and CD4 specificities went missing.

The V and J ends lost 1 base and 1 base, in that order; junction bases with no gene match: 3. From germline, CDR1 is SGHNT and CDR2 YYREEE (reference sequence). This CDR3 has 15 amino acids. Unique molecular identifiers were added to individual cDNA molecules. TCRdb reprocessed the 5' RACE reads with MiXCR, giving one entry per CDR3 protein. This table has tens of thousands of distinct CDR3 sequences, 9.5% to 15% appearing once. There are many counts of this clonotype. Its antigen remains unidentified. The sequencing input was whole blood. The genes are TRBV5-4 and TRBJ2-3; 7 nucleotides align to TRBD2. The source of this sequence is an adult who was a healthcare worker with PCR-confirmed SARS-CoV-2 infection or an uninfected control (not recorded which). CDR3 coding DNA: TGTGCCAGCAGCTTGTTGGGAGGGGGCACAGATACGCAGTATTTT. It translates to CASSLLGGGTDTQYF.